Included here is one T cell receptor beta chain sequence, with context. Assay: immunoSEQ multiplex PCR; the TCRdb copy retains only in-frame clones and omits some. The data contain 52,000 or so clones, 90% to 95% of them seen just once; the ten biggest clones take up 3% to 5%. The V and J ends lost 3 bases and 0 bases, in that order; junction bases with no gene match: 6. CDR3 size: 15 residues. Germline V gene sequence: CDR1 GTSNPN, CDR2 SVGIG (reference sequence). The sample is drawn from a study of blood T cell repertoires in COVID-19. Study information: Donors in the United States, Italy and Spain gave samples during acute or convalescent COVID-19.

V gene TRBV30 combines with J gene TRBJ2-3, with 7 bases lining up with TRBD2. This receptor was identified in a man aged 45-60 years with acute or convalescent COVID-19. The sequenced sample consisted of peripheral blood. In DNA, the CDR3 is TGTGCCTGGAGCGGGCTAGCGGCTAGCACAGATACGCAGTATTTT. Its protein is CAWSGLAASTDTQYF.